These T cell receptor beta chains were read from a single sample in a study of T cell responses to AZD1222 COVID-19 vaccine. Libraries were prepared by immunoSEQ multiplex PCR; TCRdb keeps only in-frame clonotypes and omits some of them. The data show roughly 170,000 clones, approximately 94% seen once. Sequences were derived from peripheral blood, sampled 28 days after the second AZD1222 dose. The receptors stem from an adult who received the AZD1222 COVID-19 vaccine. Both conserved end residues are part of each CDR3. Each record gives: D gene, J gene, V gene, clone size, CDR3 length, CDR3 DNA, CDR3 protein. A D gene is named only where the DNA matches it firmly. The listing skips clone size in some rows; elsewhere it reads once, few, many or a size class.

d_gene: NA; j_gene: TRBJ1-4; v_gene: TRBV19; abundance: once; len: 16; CDR3nt: TGTGCCAGTACCTCCCCGGGTGGGGTAGTCTCTGAAAAACTGTTTTTT; CDR3aa: CASTSPGGVVSEKLFF
d_gene: TRBD2; j_gene: TRBJ2-1; v_gene: TRBV7-9; abundance: NA; len: 14; CDR3nt: TGTGCCAGCAGCTCCTTGACTAGCGTCAATGAGCAGTTCTTC; CDR3aa: CASSSLTSVNEQFF
d_gene: TRBD1; j_gene: TRBJ1-5; v_gene: TRBV15; abundance: NA; len: 15; CDR3nt: TGTGCCACCAGCAGAGATAGAGGGGGCGGGCAGCCCCAGCATTTT; CDR3aa: CATSRDRGGGQPQHF
d_gene: NA; j_gene: TRBJ2-3; v_gene: TRBV9; abundance: few; len: 15; CDR3nt: TGTGCCAGCAGCTGGACGGAAAGCGGCACAGATACGCAGTATTTT; CDR3aa: CASSWTESGTDTQYF
d_gene: TRBD1; j_gene: TRBJ1-1; v_gene: TRBV7-2; abundance: NA; len: 16; CDR3nt: TGTGCCAGCAGCTTAGTCCTGACAGGGTGGAACACTGAAGCTTTCTTT; CDR3aa: CASSLVLTGWNTEAFF
d_gene: NA; j_gene: TRBJ2-1; v_gene: TRBV3-1/TRBV3-2; abundance: NA; len: 15; CDR3nt: TGTGCCAGCAGCCAAGCCCCGAGCGTCAACAATGAGCAGTTCTTC; CDR3aa: CASSQAPSVNNEQFF
d_gene: NA; j_gene: TRBJ2-1; v_gene: TRBV2; abundance: NA; len: 14; CDR3nt: TGTGCCAGCAGAGAGGACAGTTTGAATCGGGGGCAGTTCTTC; CDR3aa: CASREDSLNRGQFF
d_gene: NA; j_gene: TRBJ1-1; v_gene: TRBV10-3; abundance: NA; len: 14; CDR3nt: TGTGCCATCAGTGGGGACACTCTGGGTACTGAAGCTTTCTTT; CDR3aa: CAISGDTLGTEAFF
d_gene: NA; j_gene: TRBJ2-5; v_gene: TRBV11-3; abundance: NA; len: 14; CDR3nt: TGTGCCAGCAGCGTGGACAGACAGCAAGAGACCCAGTACTTC; CDR3aa: CASSVDRQQETQYF
d_gene: NA; j_gene: TRBJ1-1; v_gene: TRBV6-5; abundance: NA; len: 13; CDR3nt: TGTGCCAGCAGTTACACGGCGAACACTGAAGCTTTCTTT; CDR3aa: CASSYTANTEAFF
d_gene: NA; j_gene: TRBJ1-1; v_gene: TRBV7-6; abundance: NA; len: 14; CDR3nt: TGTGCCAGCAGCACCGAAGGGACGAACACTGAAGCTTTCTTT; CDR3aa: CASSTEGTNTEAFF
d_gene: NA; j_gene: TRBJ2-1; v_gene: TRBV7-9; abundance: NA; len: 16; CDR3nt: TGTGCCAGCAGCCCCGGCTGGTGGGAGTTGGAAAATGAGCAGTTCTTC; CDR3aa: CASSPGWWELENEQFF
d_gene: TRBD1; j_gene: TRBJ1-1; v_gene: TRBV5-1; abundance: NA; len: 15; CDR3nt: TGCGCCAGCAGCTGGGGTACAGGGGAAACTACTGAAGCTTTCTTT; CDR3aa: CASSWGTGETTEAFF
d_gene: NA; j_gene: TRBJ2-7; v_gene: TRBV13; abundance: NA; len: 12; CDR3nt: TGTGCCAGCAGCCGCACAAGGGGCGAGCAGTACTTC; CDR3aa: CASSRTRGEQYF
d_gene: NA; j_gene: TRBJ1-1; v_gene: TRBV7-9; abundance: NA; len: 15; CDR3nt: TGTGCCAGCAGCTTCCAGGCCTTTCGGGTCACTGAAGCTTTCTTT; CDR3aa: CASSFQAFRVTEAFF
d_gene: NA; j_gene: TRBJ2-2; v_gene: TRBV27; abundance: NA; len: 15; CDR3nt: TGTGCCAGCAGGCGATCCGGGACAAACACCGGGGAGCTGTTTTTT; CDR3aa: CASRRSGTNTGELFF
d_gene: NA; j_gene: TRBJ2-1; v_gene: TRBV4-1; abundance: NA; len: 14; CDR3nt: TGCGCCAGCAGCCAAGTAAGGGCCGGAAGTGAGCAGTTCTTC; CDR3aa: CASSQVRAGSEQFF
d_gene: NA; j_gene: TRBJ1-3; v_gene: TRBV7-9; abundance: NA; len: 17; CDR3nt: TGTGCCAGCAGCTTAGCGGGACGGGACCTCTCTGGAAACACCATATATTTT; CDR3aa: CASSLAGRDLSGNTIYF
d_gene: TRBD1; j_gene: TRBJ1-1; v_gene: TRBV5-4; abundance: NA; len: 16; CDR3nt: TGTGCCAGCAGCTTGGGAAGACAGGGCTTGAACACTGAAGCTTTCTTT; CDR3aa: CASSLGRQGLNTEAFF
d_gene: TRBD1; j_gene: TRBJ1-1; v_gene: TRBV13; abundance: NA; len: 14; CDR3nt: TGTGCCAGCAGCAGCAGGGGGCGCGTGGGTGAAGCTTTCTTT; CDR3aa: CASSSRGRVGEAFF
d_gene: NA; j_gene: TRBJ2-1; v_gene: TRBV5-1; abundance: NA; len: 14; CDR3nt: TGCGCCAGCAGCTCCACCCCGGGAATCAATGAGCAGTTCTTC; CDR3aa: CASSSTPGINEQFF
d_gene: NA; j_gene: TRBJ2-7; v_gene: TRBV2; abundance: NA; len: 11; CDR3nt: TGTGCCAGCAGTGAACGGGGCGAGCAGTACTTC; CDR3aa: CASSERGEQYF
d_gene: NA; j_gene: TRBJ1-5; v_gene: TRBV3-1/TRBV3-2; abundance: NA; len: 13; CDR3nt: TGTGCCAGCAGCCAAGAGGGGGTTCAGCCCCAGCATTTT; CDR3aa: CASSQEGVQPQHF
d_gene: TRBD1; j_gene: TRBJ2-5; v_gene: TRBV7-6; abundance: NA; len: 16; CDR3nt: TGTGCCAGCAGCCCTCGAAAGACAGGGGCTAGAGAGACCCAGTACTTC; CDR3aa: CASSPRKTGARETQYF
d_gene: TRBD1; j_gene: TRBJ2-7; v_gene: TRBV29-1; abundance: NA; len: 15; CDR3nt: TGCAGCGCTATTTTTAGACAGGGGCACTCCTACGAGCAGTACTTC; CDR3aa: CSAIFRQGHSYEQYF
d_gene: NA; j_gene: TRBJ1-1; v_gene: TRBV3-1/TRBV3-2; abundance: NA; len: 13; CDR3nt: TGTGCCAGCCAAGCTGTGGGGGGCGTTGAAGCTTTCTTT; CDR3aa: CASQAVGGVEAFF
d_gene: NA; j_gene: TRBJ2-7; v_gene: TRBV10-3; abundance: NA; len: 15; CDR3nt: TGTGCCATCAGTGAGTCCCAGGCAGGCTCCTACGAGCAGTACTTC; CDR3aa: CAISESQAGSYEQYF
d_gene: NA; j_gene: TRBJ1-1; v_gene: TRBV19; abundance: NA; len: 13; CDR3nt: TGTGCCAGTAGCGATGTTGGGAGGACTGAAGCTTTCTTT; CDR3aa: CASSDVGRTEAFF